The source of this T cell receptor (beta chain) is a study of T-cell memory formation after mild COVID-19. Study-wide results and limits: Unconfirmed was the SARS-CoV-2 specificity of second-wave clones that peaked on day 37.

TCRdb called the 5' RACE reads again in MiXCR, with one record for every CDR3 protein. The table lists around 530,000 distinct CDR3 sequences, roughly 21% of them singletons. J gave up 0 bases and V 4 bases, and 9 bases lay outside the gene matches. This CDR3 comprises 18 residues. Germline CDR1 is SGHRS and CDR2 is YFSETQ. This clonotype was picked up a small number of times. Its antigen is unknown. The specimen sequenced was PBMCs or a T cell subset sorted from them (not recorded which). This receptor was identified in an adult woman who had mild COVID-19 (a few samples of this study predate the infection). Cell type and time point are not known. This sequence joins TRBV5-1 and TRBJ2-3, with 12 positions matching TRBD2. This CDR3 is CASSDTSGRTASTDTQYF. In nucleotides, the CDR3 is TGCGCCAGCAGCGACACTAGCGGGAGGACCGCTAGCACAGATACGCAGTATTTT.